The sequence of this T cell receptor beta chain was determined in a study of blood T cells in healthy people across ages. Across the study: The capture of about one barcoded beta molecule per two T cells was achieved by template switching.

This clonotype appeared a few times. Germline lookup yields CDR1 LGHDT and CDR2 YNNKEL (reference sequence). The CDR3 runs 14 residues. V lost 2 bases and J 1 base, leaving 6 bases between the germline ends. Together with a sample-barcoded 5' primer, a J-beta primer mix was included in a second PCR lasting about 7 to 12 cycles. A tag from a template-switch adaptor with 12 random nucleotides marked each cDNA molecule. TCRdb recomputed calls from the 5' RACE reads with MiXCR, one row per CDR3 protein. This sample has about 640,000 distinct CDR3 sequences, with about 54% found just once. The V call is TRBV3-1, the J call TRBJ2-4; maybe TRBD1 (6 bases). The TCR sequence derives from a man between 60 and 75 years old in good health. Source material: blood. The CDR3, as DNA: TGTGCCAGCAGCCAAACAGGGGCCAAAAACATTCAGTACTTC. This gives the protein CASSQTGAKNIQYF.